This T cell receptor beta chain was obtained from a study of blood T cell repertoires in COVID-19. Overall study: Acute and convalescent COVID-19 specimens originated in the United States, Italy and Spain.

In the original analysis: Amplification of reference gene primers was used by the study to estimate nucleated cell counts. Libraries were prepared by immunoSEQ multiplex PCR; TCRdb keeps only in-frame clonotypes and omits some of them. V, J and clone size were drawn from that table, and D and trimming were deduced from the DNA. The sample includes approximately 150,000 clones, approximately 80% seen only once; the top ten take 16%. The receptor was isolated from a man in his fifties with acute or convalescent COVID-19. The sample taken for sequencing was peripheral blood.

CDR3 DNA: TGTGCCAGCAGTGAAGCGCTGAGGGACGAGCAGTACGTC. It is translated as CASSEALRDEQYV. The V and J genes are TRBV6-1 and TRBJ2-7; TRBD2 might be the D (5 bases). Germline V gene lookup returns CDR1 MNHNS and CDR2 SASEGT. The ends were cut back, 0 bases at V and 5 bases at J, with 8 bases in the middle. There are 13 residues in the CDR3.